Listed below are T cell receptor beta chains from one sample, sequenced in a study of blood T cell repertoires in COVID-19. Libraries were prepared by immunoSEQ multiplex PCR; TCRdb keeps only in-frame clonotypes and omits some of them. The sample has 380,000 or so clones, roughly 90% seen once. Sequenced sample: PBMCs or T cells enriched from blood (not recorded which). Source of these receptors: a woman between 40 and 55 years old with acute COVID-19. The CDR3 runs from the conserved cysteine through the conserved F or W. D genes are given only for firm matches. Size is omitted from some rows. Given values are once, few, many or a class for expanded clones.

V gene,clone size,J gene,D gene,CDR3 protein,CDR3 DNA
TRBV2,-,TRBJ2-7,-,CASSDRGLTYEQYF,TGTGCCAGCAGTGACAGGGGTCTAACCTACGAGCAGTACTTC
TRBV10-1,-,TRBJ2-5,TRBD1,CASSEGTEETQYF,TGCGCCAGCAGTGAGGGGACAGAAGAGACCCAGTACTTC
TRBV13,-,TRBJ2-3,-,CASRRETDTQYF,TGTGCCAGCAGGAGGGAAACAGATACGCAGTATTTT
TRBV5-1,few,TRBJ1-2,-,CASSSGWAGYDYGYTF,TGCGCCAGCAGCTCAGGTTGGGCAGGGTACGACTATGGCTACACCTTC
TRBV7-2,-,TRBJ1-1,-,CASSFDRGAAEAFF,TGTGCCAGCAGCTTTGATCGGGGGGCCGCTGAAGCTTTCTTT
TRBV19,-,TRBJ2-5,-,CASMPGGTGKETQYF,TGTGCCAGTATGCCGGGGGGGACAGGGAAAGAGACCCAGTACTTC
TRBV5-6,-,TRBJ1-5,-,CASSLLAGNQPQHF,TGTGCCAGCAGCTTGCTCGCAGGCAATCAGCCCCAGCATTTT
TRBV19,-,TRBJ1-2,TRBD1,CASRKQGLDGYTF,TGTGCCAGTAGAAAACAGGGGCTTGATGGCTACACCTTC
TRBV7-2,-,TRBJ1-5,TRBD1,CASSSRTGGDQPQHF,TGTGCCAGCAGCTCGAGGACAGGGGGTGATCAGCCCCAGCATTTT
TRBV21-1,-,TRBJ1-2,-,CASRSGQNYGYTF,TGTGCCAGCAGATCGGGACAGAACTATGGCTACACCTTC
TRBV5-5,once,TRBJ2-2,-,CASSLTTTPGELFF,TGTGCCAGCAGCTTGACGACGACACCCGGGGAGCTGTTTTTT
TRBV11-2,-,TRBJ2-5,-,CASSRFDGGETQYF,TGTGCCAGCAGCCGCTTCGACGGGGGTGAGACCCAGTACTTC
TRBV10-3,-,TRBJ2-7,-,CAISGTTVSSSYEQYF,TGTGCCATCAGTGGGACGACAGTTTCTAGCTCCTACGAGCAGTACTTC
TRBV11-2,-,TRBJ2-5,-,CASSLLRGQETQYF,TGTGCCAGCAGCTTACTTAGGGGCCAAGAGACCCAGTACTTC
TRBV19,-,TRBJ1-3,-,CASSSSGLLSGNTIYF,TGTGCCAGTAGTAGTAGCGGGCTATTATCTGGAAACACCATATATTTT
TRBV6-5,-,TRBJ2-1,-,CASSYKRSYNEQFF,TGTGCCAGCAGTTACAAACGGTCCTACAATGAGCAGTTCTTC
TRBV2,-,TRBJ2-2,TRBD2,CASRRGGNTGELFF,TGTGCCAGCAGGCGGGGGGGCAACACCGGGGAGCTGTTTTTT
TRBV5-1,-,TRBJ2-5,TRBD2,CASSLGILALSSGEETQYF,TGCGCCAGCAGCTTGGGGATCCTTGCCCTTTCTAGCGGGGAAGAGACCCAGTACTTC
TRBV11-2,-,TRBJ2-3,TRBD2,CASSPDLTSGGADTQYF,TGTGCCAGCAGCCCGGACCTGACTAGCGGGGGGGCAGATACGCAGTATTTT
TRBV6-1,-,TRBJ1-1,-,CASSEATGGQSRRDTEAFF,TGTGCCAGCAGTGAAGCAACGGGAGGGCAGAGTCGCAGGGACACTGAAGCTTTCTTT
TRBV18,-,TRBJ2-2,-,CASSPGRNTGELFF,TGTGCCAGCTCACCGGGCCGAAACACCGGGGAGCTGTTTTTT
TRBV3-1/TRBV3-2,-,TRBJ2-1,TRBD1,CASSHRDSTFNEQFF,TGTGCCAGCAGCCACCGGGACAGTACCTTCAATGAGCAGTTCTTC
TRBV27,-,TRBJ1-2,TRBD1,CASSFGGQTYGYTF,TGTGCCAGCAGTTTTGGGGGACAGACGTATGGCTACACCTTC
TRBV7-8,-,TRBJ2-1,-,CASSGRWGRGYQIKHNEQFF,TGTGCCAGCAGCGGCCGGTGGGGCAGGGGTTACCAAATCAAGCACAATGAGCAGTTCTTC
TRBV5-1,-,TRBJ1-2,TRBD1,CASTGGNYGYTF,TGCGCCAGCACAGGGGGAAACTATGGCTACACCTTC
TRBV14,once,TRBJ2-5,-,CASSQDPPGAGLTQYF,TGTGCCAGCAGCCAAGATCCCCCCGGCGCAGGGCTGACCCAGTACTTC
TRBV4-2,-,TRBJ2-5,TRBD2,CASSPVLGRGAPETQYF,TGTGCCAGCAGCCCGGTTCTGGGGCGGGGGGCCCCAGAGACCCAGTACTTC
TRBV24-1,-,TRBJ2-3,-,CATSETGTDTQYF,TGTGCCACCAGTGAGACAGGCACAGATACGCAGTATTTT
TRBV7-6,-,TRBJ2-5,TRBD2,CASSPGTSGGPQETQYF,TGTGCCAGCAGCCCCGGGACTAGCGGGGGACCACAAGAGACCCAGTACTTC
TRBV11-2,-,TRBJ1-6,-,CASSLLFAGSSPLHF,TGTGCCAGCAGCTTATTATTTGCGGGGTCTTCACCCCTCCACTTT
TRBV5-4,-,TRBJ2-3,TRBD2,CATHLRSGGAADTQYF,TGTGCCACACACCTACGTAGCGGGGGGGCCGCAGATACGCAGTATTTT
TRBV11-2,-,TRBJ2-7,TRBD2,CASSKIGGKEQYF,TGTGCCAGCAGCAAAATCGGGGGGAAGGAGCAGTACTTC
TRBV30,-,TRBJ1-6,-,CAWSFGVRNSPLHF,TGTGCCTGGAGTTTCGGGGTGCGTAATTCACCCCTCCACTTT
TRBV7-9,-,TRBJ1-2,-,CASSLSLGDYGYTF,TGTGCCAGCAGCTTAAGTCTGGGAGACTATGGCTACACCTTC
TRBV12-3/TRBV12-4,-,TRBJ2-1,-,CASSQNRWNEQFF,TGTGCCAGCAGCCAGAATCGTTGGAATGAGCAGTTCTTC
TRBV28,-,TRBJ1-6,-,CASSFQPGGSYNSPLHF,TGTGCCAGCAGTTTTCAACCGGGTGGGTCCTATAATTCACCCCTCCACTTT
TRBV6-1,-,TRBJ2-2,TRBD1,CASSDRGRGTGELFF,TGTGCCAGCAGTGACAGGGGGCGAGGCACCGGGGAGCTGTTTTTT
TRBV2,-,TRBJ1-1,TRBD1,CASLPGTANTEAFF,TGTGCCAGCTTACCCGGGACAGCTAACACTGAAGCTTTCTTT
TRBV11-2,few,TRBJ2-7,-,CASSPGQHNYEQYF,TGTGCCAGCAGCCCTGGACAGCACAACTACGAGCAGTACTTC
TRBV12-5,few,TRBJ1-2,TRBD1,CASGLVMDRDAPGTF,TGTGCTAGTGGTTTGGTAATGGACAGGGATGCTCCGGGCACCTTC
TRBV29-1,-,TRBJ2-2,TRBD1,CSARDSPNTGELFF,TGCAGCGCAAGGGACAGCCCGAACACCGGGGAGCTGTTTTTT
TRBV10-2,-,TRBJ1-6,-,CASSEYRDYNSPLHF,TGCGCCAGCAGTGAGTACAGAGATTATAATTCACCCCTCCACTTT
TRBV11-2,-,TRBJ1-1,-,CASSSIPGVNTEAFF,TGTGCCAGCAGCTCAATCCCAGGGGTGAACACTGAAGCTTTCTTT
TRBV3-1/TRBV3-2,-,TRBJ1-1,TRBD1,CASSLGTVNTEAFF,TGTGCCAGCAGCCTGGGGACAGTGAACACTGAAGCTTTCTTT
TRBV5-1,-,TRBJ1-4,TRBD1,CASSRDSYNEKLFF,TGCGCCAGCAGCCGGGACAGCTATAATGAAAAACTGTTTTTT
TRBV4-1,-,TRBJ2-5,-,CASSQRQATGETQYF,TGCGCCAGCAGCCAGCGACAGGCAACGGGCGAGACCCAGTACTTC
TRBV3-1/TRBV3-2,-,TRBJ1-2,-,CASRLDSGGYTF,TGTGCCAGCAGGCTTGACTCGGGGGGCTACACCTTC
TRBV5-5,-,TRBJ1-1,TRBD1,CASSFSAGGTEAFF,TGTGCCAGCAGCTTCAGTGCAGGGGGCACTGAAGCTTTCTTT